One and the same sample provided the 4 T cell receptor beta chains below, sequenced in a study of T cell responses to AZD1222 COVID-19 vaccine listed by TCRdb under 2021. The meaning of the sample's time point label: about 28 days (+/-7) after the second vaccine dose. The library was built by means of the immunoSEQ multiplex PCR assay. The source is immuneACCESS, and TCRdb retained only in-frame sequences with V and J called. Part of the clones is not carried over; for the studies checked, unresolved V genes explain less than half of this, and the remainder is unexplained. This sample comprises some 170,000 clones, around 90% of them detected only once. Of the sample, under 1.2% falls within the top ten clones. Source: peripheral blood, taken 28 days after the second AZD1222 dose. All receptors derive from an adult who received the AZD1222 COVID-19 vaccine.

This clone has only one observation. This rearrangement joins TRBV10-2 to TRBJ1-2; D perhaps matches TRBD1 (5 bases). The germline CDR1 and CDR2 sequences are WSHSY and SAAADI. The length of the CDR3 is 14 residues. V was shortened by 4 bases and J by 4 bases, with 13 bases between the two germline ends. The chain's CDR3 is CASSVRADFYGYTF. The CDR3, as DNA: TGCGCCAGCAGTGTCAGGGCGGATTTCTATGGCTACACCTTC.

This clone showed up just once. The chain combines TRBV5-1 with TRBJ1-2; D is perhaps TRBD1 (5 bases). This CDR3 has 14 residues. Germline CDR1 and CDR2: SGHRS and YFSETQ. V was cut by 5 bases and J by 2 bases, with 13 bases left in between. This CDR3 is CASRTGPTNYGYTF. CDR3 sequence (DNA): TGCGCCAGCAGGACGGGACCCACCAACTATGGCTACACCTTC.

This clone was seen once. The chain carries TRBV11-3 and TRBJ2-3, with 15 nucleotides matching TRBD2. This CDR3 is built from 19 residues. J was trimmed by 0 bases and V by 5 bases; bases with no gene match: 9. CDR1 SGHNT and CDR2 YENEEA come from the germline V gene. CDR3 bases: TGTGCCAGCAGCAAAGGGACTAGCGGGGGGCGACCCAGCACAGATACGCAGTATTTT. It translates to CASSKGTSGGRPSTDTQYF. The full variable domain, with the rest looked up from reference TRBV11-3 and TRBJ2-3, is EAGVVQSPRYKIIEKKQPVAFWCNPISGHNTLYWYLQNLGQGPELLIRYENEEAVDDSQLPKDRFSAERLKGVDSTLKIQPAELGDSAVYLCASSKGTSGGRPSTDTQYFGPGTRLTVL.

CDR3 protein: CASSINEQETQYF. CDR3 bases: TGTGCCAGCAGCATAAACGAACAAGAGACCCAGTACTTC. V gene TRBV7-9 combines with J gene TRBJ2-5, with D hard to call. Trimming cost V 5 bases and J 2 bases, with 9 bases left between them. The CDR3 is made up of 13 amino acids. CDR1 and CDR2 from the germline V gene are SEHNR and FQNEAQ (reference sequence).